This entry concerns a single T cell receptor (beta chain). Antigen: not known. The data belong to a study of T cell repertoires in cytomegalovirus infection. Looking at the study overall: CMV epitopes, recently identified HLA-C-restricted and well-studied HLA-B-restricted, were used. Public TCR beta signatures indicated both CMV infection and matching HLA type.

TCRdb re-derived calls from the reads in MiXCR, one entry per CDR3 protein. The table has some 480,000 distinct CDR3 sequences, 25% to 35% seen once. From germline, CDR1 is MNHEY and CDR2 SVGEGT. Losses at the gene ends were 10 bases for V and 3 bases for J; bases not matched to a gene: 4. CDR3 length equals 14 residues. Study results and caveats: Dominant in the ex vivo response were TCR beta clonotypes restricted by HLA-C and specific for CMV.

V and J are TRBV6-2 or TRBV6-3 and TRBJ2-1; TRBD2 matches 12 bases. This material consisted of cultured PBMCs, taken from culture after CMV antigen stimulation. The sequence was obtained from a human donor in good health (CMV status not recorded). Some clones in this sample may be carry-over from other donors' samples. Here the CDR3 DNA reads TGTGCCATCAAGGGACTAGCGGGCTACAATGAGCAGTTCTTC. It codes for CAIKGLAGYNEQFF.